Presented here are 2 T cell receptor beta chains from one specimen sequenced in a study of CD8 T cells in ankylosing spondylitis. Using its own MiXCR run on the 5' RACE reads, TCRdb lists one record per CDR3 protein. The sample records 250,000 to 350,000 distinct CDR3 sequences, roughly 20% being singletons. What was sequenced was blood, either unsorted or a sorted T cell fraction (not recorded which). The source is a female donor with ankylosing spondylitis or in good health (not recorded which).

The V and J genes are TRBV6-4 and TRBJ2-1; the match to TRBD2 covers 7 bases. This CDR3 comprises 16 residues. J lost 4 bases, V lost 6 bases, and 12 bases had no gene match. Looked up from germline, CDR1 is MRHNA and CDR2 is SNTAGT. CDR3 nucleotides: TGTGCCAGCAGACGCCAGGGCGGGAGTCTGTACAATGAGCAGTTCTTC. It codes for CASRRQGGSLYNEQFF.

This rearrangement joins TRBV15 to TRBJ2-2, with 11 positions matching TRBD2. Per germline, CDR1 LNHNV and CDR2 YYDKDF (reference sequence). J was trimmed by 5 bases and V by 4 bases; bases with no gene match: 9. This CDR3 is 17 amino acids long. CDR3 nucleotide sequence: TGTGCCACCAGCAACCGAATACTAGCGGGAGAAACCGGGGAGCTGTTTTTT. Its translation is CATSNRILAGETGELFF.